A single sample gave rise to the 20 T cell receptor beta chains below, sequenced in a study of CD8+CD57+ T cells in acquired aplastic anemia. Investigators profiled TCR beta VDJ and CDR3 from genomic DNA template. TCRdb called the reads again in MiXCR, with one record for every CDR3 protein. The repertoire has over 250,000 distinct CDR3 sequences, roughly 53% of them found once; the top ten carry approximately 1.2%. The authors sequenced patients whose flow cytometry had shown CD8+CD57+ cell expansion. The sample comprised sorted CD4+, CD8+, or CD8+CD57+ T cells (not recorded which) from PBMCs. These receptor sequences come from a human donor with aplastic anemia.

The gene calls are TRBV20-1 and TRBJ2-3, with D tentatively TRBD2 (6 bases). There are 14 residues in the CDR3. V lost 0 bases and J lost 4, with 11 bases in between. Per germline, CDR1 DFQATT and CDR2 SNEGSKA (reference sequence). CDR3 sequence (DNA): TGCAGTGCTAGAGATCGCAGGGAGGCAGATACGCAGTATTTT. It codes for CSARDRREADTQYF.

This clonotype was found once. V usage is TRBV12-3 or TRBV12-4 and J usage is TRBJ1-3; 9 nucleotides agree with TRBD1. With 4 bases clipped from V and 7 bases from J, the junction kept 5 bases outside the gene matches. The CDR3 contains 14 residues. This CDR3 reads CASSSTGGLNTIYF. CDR3 DNA sequence: TGTGCCAGCAGTTCTACAGGGGGCTTGAACACCATATATTTT.

This clonotype was detected only once. V gene TRBV19 combines with J gene TRBJ2-7; D is perhaps TRBD2 (6 bases). From germline, CDR1 is LNHDA and CDR2 SQIVND (reference sequence). This CDR3 spans 13 amino acids. V lost 1 base and J 5 bases, leaving 9 bases between the germline ends. The DNA for the CDR3 is TGTGCCAGTAGTATAGGGCCGGGGGACGAGCAGTACTTC. Encoded protein: CASSIGPGDEQYF.

The table lists this clonotype with many counts. The chain employs TRBV27 and TRBJ2-7, with D perhaps given as TRBD1 or TRBD2 (5 bases each). This CDR3 is 14 amino acids long. From germline, CDR1 is MNHEY and CDR2 SMNVEV (reference sequence). Trimming pared 7 bases from V and 0 bases from J, leaving 13 bases between. The CDR3 sequence is CASNRDGSSYEQYF. The CDR3 DNA follows: TGTGCCAGCAATAGGGACGGTAGCTCCTACGAGCAGTACTTC.

The chain joins TRBV2 to TRBJ2-3; 14 bases are a match to TRBD2. The germline V gene encodes CDR1 SNHLY and CDR2 FYNNEI. The J segment lost 5 bases and the V segment lost 5 bases, leaving 12 bases of the junction unmatched. The CDR3 is 18 residues long. This CDR3 reads CASSPRLAGGEFRDTQYF. In DNA form, the CDR3 reads TGTGCCAGCAGTCCTAGACTAGCGGGAGGGGAGTTTAGAGATACGCAGTATTTT.

This clonotype appeared many times. The rearrangement joins TRBV7-9 to TRBJ2-5, with 11 bases that match TRBD2. V lost 3 bases and J lost 7; bases outside the gene matches: 7. In germline, CDR1 is SEHNR, CDR2 FQNEAQ (reference sequence). The CDR3 contains 15 residues. The CDR3 protein is CASSLGLAAKGTQYF. CDR3 nucleotides: TGTGCCAGCAGCTTGGGACTAGCGGCAAAAGGGACCCAGTACTTC.

The rearrangement uses TRBV14 and TRBJ2-1; 11 nucleotides match TRBD2. The V gene end was trimmed by 5 bases and the J gene end by 9 bases; junction bases not matched to a gene: 6. The CDR3 length is 14 residues. The V gene's germline CDR1 is SGHDN and CDR2 FVKESK. The CDR3 region is CASSILAGAPEQFF. In DNA form, the CDR3 reads TGTGCCAGCAGCATACTAGCGGGAGCCCCTGAGCAGTTCTTC.

This chain links TRBV20-1 with TRBJ2-1; TRBD1 matches at 10 bases. CDR1 and CDR2 (germline): DFQATT, SNEGSKA (reference sequence). The CDR3 has 14 residues. V lost 3 bases and J lost 7; bases outside the gene matches: 6. CDR3 region: CSARPDRGGNEQFF. As DNA, the CDR3 is TGCAGTGCTAGGCCGGACAGGGGGGGGAATGAGCAGTTCTTC.

The V gene is TRBV12-3 or TRBV12-4, the J gene TRBJ1-6; no definite D call. The V and J ends lost 1 base and 13 bases respectively, with 8 bases between them. The CDR3 spans 12 residues. The CDR3 loop reads CASSLGSAPLHF. In nucleotides, the CDR3 is TGTGCCAGCAGTTTAGGTTCGGCGCCCCTCCACTTT.

The rearrangement links TRBV7-2 to TRBJ1-5, with D perhaps matching TRBD1 (5 bases). The CDR3 length is 15 residues. Trimming took off 6 bases at V and 2 bases at J, with 14 bases between the two ends. CDR1 is SGHTA, CDR2 FQGNSA, per germline. CDR3 bases: TGTGCCAGCAGGTTGGGCAGGGTTGGCAATCAGCCCCAGCATTTT. It is translated as CASRLGRVGNQPQHF.

The rearrangement links TRBV7-2 to TRBJ2-6, with D perhaps matching TRBD2 (8 bases). The V gene lost 3 bases and the J gene lost 0 bases, with 27 bases spanning the gap. Germline V CDR1 and CDR2: SGHTA, FQGNSA. The CDR3 has 22 residues. DNA of the CDR3: TGTGCCAGCAGCTTTAGCGGGACCGGGGGGGGGACAGCGTTCTCTGGGGCCAACGTCCTGACTTTC. This codes for CASSFSGTGGGTAFSGANVLTF.

This clonotype was picked up many times. This chain links TRBV12-3 or TRBV12-4 with TRBJ2-1, with 10 bases matching TRBD2. Losses at the gene ends were 6 bases for V and 5 bases for J; bases not matched to a gene: 10. The length of the CDR3 is 16 residues. This chain's CDR3 is CASSLRASGGHNEQFF. CDR3 nucleotides: TGTGCCAGCAGCCTGAGGGCTAGCGGGGGACACAATGAGCAGTTCTTC.

J is TRBJ2-1 and V is TRBV7-6, with 7 bases identical to TRBD2. V was pared by 3 bases and J by 10 bases, with 6 bases of the junction left unmatched. Germline lookup yields CDR1 SGHVS and CDR2 FNYEAQ. The CDR3 has 13 amino acids. This CDR3 reads CASSLGTSVEQFF. DNA of the CDR3: TGTGCCAGCAGCTTGGGAACTAGCGTAGAGCAGTTCTTC.

This clonotype has a count of ten or more. The DNA for the CDR3 is TGTGCCAGCAGAAGAGCGGGGGGGAACCTCGTTGAGCAGTTCTTC. It codes for CASRRAGGNLVEQFF. The chain recombines TRBV7-8 with TRBJ2-1; 10 nucleotides align to TRBD2. The ends lost 6 bases at V and 9 bases at J; junction bases unmatched: 11. The V gene's germline CDR1 is SGHVS and CDR2 FQNEAQ. The CDR3 covers 15 residues.

For this clonotype: Germline is not matched at one junction end, which may reflect a read error. This chain links TRBV5-4 with TRBJ1-2, with 9 nucleotides matching TRBD1. There are 14 residues in the CDR3. The V gene's germline CDR1 is SGHNT and CDR2 YYREEE (reference sequence). The CDR3 spells CASSRDRAEYGYAF. DNA of the CDR3: TGTGCCAGCAGCAGGGACAGGGCCGAGTACGGCTACGCCTTC. The variable domain in full, completed from reference TRBV5-4 and TRBJ1-2, reads ETGVTQSPTHLIKTRGQQVTLRCSSQSGHNTVSWYQQALGQGPQFIFQYYREEENGRGNFPPRFSGLQFPNYSSELNVNALELDDSALYLCASSRDRAEYGYAFGSGTRLTVV.

The gene calls are TRBV19 and TRBJ1-4; TRBD1 agrees at 9 bases. CDR3 length equals 14 residues. CDR1 is LNHDA and CDR2 is SQIVND in the germline V gene (reference sequence). With 3 bases clipped from V and 10 bases from J, the junction kept 6 bases outside the gene matches. The CDR3 nucleotides are TGTGCCAGTAGTATCGGGACAGGGATGGGAAAACTGTTTTTT. Amino acid sequence: CASSIGTGMGKLFF.

This clonotype showed up just once. This chain joins TRBV9 and TRBJ1-2; D is ambiguous. Per germline, CDR1 SGDLS and CDR2 YYNGEE. V lost 4 bases to trimming and J lost 6 bases, with 22 bases between them. This CDR3 spans 16 amino acids. As DNA, the CDR3 is TGTGCCAGCAGCACTCCCGTGAGGCGAAGGGATAATGGCTACACCTTC. It specifies CASSTPVRRRDNGYTF.

The genes are TRBV7-9 and TRBJ1-6; TRBD1 matches 9 bases. The CDR3 covers 14 residues. Germline V gives CDR1 SEHNR, CDR2 FQNEAQ (reference sequence). After removal of 5 bases from V and 9 bases from J, the junction contained 5 bases not matched to a gene. CDR3 loop: CASSHSTGGSPLHF. For the CDR3, the DNA is TGTGCCAGCAGCCACTCGACAGGGGGTTCACCCCTCCACTTT.

This clonotype was seen more than once but under ten times. One junction end disagrees with the germline gene, perhaps due to a read error. The CDR3 DNA reads as TGTGCCATCAGTGAGGGCAGGTTTGAGGAGCAGTACTTC. This encodes CAISEGRFEEQYF. The rearrangement joins TRBV6-1 to TRBJ2-7; weak D call: TRBD2 (5 bases). CDR3 length equals 13 residues. Germline V gene lookup returns CDR1 MNHNS and CDR2 SASEGT.

The chain is built from TRBV14 and TRBJ2-7; D remains unclear. This CDR3 has 13 amino acids. Between the trimmed V and J ends, which lost 0 bases and 2 bases, there was a span of 5 bases. CDR1 and CDR2 from the germline V gene are SGHDN and FVKESK. The CDR3 coding sequence is TGTGCCAGCAGCCAAGATGTCCCCTACGAGCAGTACTTC. Protein sequence: CASSQDVPYEQYF.